This TCR beta chain was sequenced for a study of blood T cell repertoires in COVID-19. This CDR3 spans 13 amino acids. In germline, CDR1 is SNHLY, CDR2 FYNNEI. V lost 6 bases and J 9 bases, leaving 15 bases between the germline ends. The repertoire was sequenced with immunoSEQ multiplex PCR; TCRdb's copy has only in-frame clones and lacks some. The sample lists roughly 62,000 clones; around 87% were seen once. The sequenced sample was peripheral blood. The chain links TRBV2 to TRBJ1-3; D unclear. The receptor comes from a human donor with active COVID-19. The donor label of this sample is uncertain. CDR3 amino acids: CASSAAARGTIYF. CDR3 coding DNA: TGTGCCAGCAGCGCAGCGGCTCGGGGCACCATATATTTT. Complete variable domain (other parts from reference TRBV2 and TRBJ1-3): EPEVTQTPSHQVTQMGQEVILRCVPISNHLYFYWYRQILGQKVEFLVSFYNNEISEKSEIFDDQFSVERPDGSNFTLKIRSTKLEDSAMYFCASSAAARGTIYFGEGSWLTVV.